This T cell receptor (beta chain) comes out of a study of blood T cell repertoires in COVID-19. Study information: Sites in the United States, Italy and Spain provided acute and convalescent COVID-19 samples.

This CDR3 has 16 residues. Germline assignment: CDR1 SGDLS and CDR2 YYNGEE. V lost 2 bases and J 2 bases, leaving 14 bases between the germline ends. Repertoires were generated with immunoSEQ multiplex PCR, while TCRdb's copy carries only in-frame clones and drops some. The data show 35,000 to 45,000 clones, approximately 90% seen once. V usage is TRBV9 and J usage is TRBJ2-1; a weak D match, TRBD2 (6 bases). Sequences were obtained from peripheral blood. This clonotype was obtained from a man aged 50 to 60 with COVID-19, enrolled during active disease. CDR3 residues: CASSVGRESPYNEQFF. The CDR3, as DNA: TGTGCCAGCAGCGTGGGCCGGGAGTCGCCCTACAATGAGCAGTTCTTC. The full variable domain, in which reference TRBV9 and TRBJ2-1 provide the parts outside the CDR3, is DSGVTQTPKHLITATGQRVTLRCSPRSGDLSVYWYQQSLDQGLQFLIQYYNGEERAKGNILERFSAQQFPDLHSELNLSSLELGDSALYFCASSVGRESPYNEQFFGPGTRLTVL.